The next 2 T cell receptor beta chains were all read from a single sample in a study of blood T cell repertoires in COVID-19. Repertoires were generated with immunoSEQ multiplex PCR, while TCRdb's copy carries only in-frame clones and drops some. The repertoire holds about 69,000 clones, with about 81% as singletons. Source material: peripheral blood. The receptors here all came from a human donor in a cohort sampled during active COVID-19.

This chain links TRBV5-4 with TRBJ2-1, with 10 bases lining up with TRBD2. Germline V gives CDR1 SGHNT, CDR2 YYREEE (reference sequence). V lost 3 bases, J lost 6 bases, and 3 bases stayed unmatched. CDR3 length equals 14 residues. CDR3 nucleotides: TGTGCCAGCAGCTCTAGCGGGAGTCGCAATGAGCAGTTCTTC. This gives the protein CASSSSGSRNEQFF.

In this sample, this clone turned up a few times. The chain links TRBV29-1 to TRBJ1-1, with 7 bases matching TRBD1. Germline V gives CDR1 SQVTM, CDR2 ANQGSEA. The V and J ends lost 6 bases and 1 base, in that order; junction bases with no gene match: 2. The CDR3 contains 12 residues. The CDR3 DNA reads TGCAGCGTCCGACAGGGGAACACTGAAGCTTTCTTT. Encoded protein: CSVRQGNTEAFF.